The 11 T cell receptor beta chains given below trace back to one sample, sequenced in a study of cytomegalovirus exposure and HLA in healthy donors. TCRdb keeps only in-frame clones here, not all; method: immunoSEQ multiplex PCR. Here the sample spans some 130,000 clones, roughly 90% being singletons. Sample: PBMCs. The origin of the receptors is a woman aged 18-29 years in good health and CMV-seropositive.

This clone has only a few counts. The gene calls are TRBV6-1 and TRBJ1-3; 9 bases match TRBD1. V lost 7 bases to trimming and J lost 0 bases; unmatched junction nucleotides: 4. This CDR3 contains 15 residues. Germline assignment: CDR1 MNHNS and CDR2 SASEGT. The CDR3 protein is CASITGQGSGNTIYF. CDR3 nucleotide sequence: TGTGCCAGCATTACGGGACAGGGCTCTGGAAACACCATATATTTT.

Only one count was recorded for this clone. This chain links TRBV7-7 with TRBJ2-1; a possible D gene is TRBD2 (6 bases). The CDR3 runs to 13 residues. Germline lookup yields CDR1 SSHAT and CDR2 FNYEAQ (reference sequence). CDR3 sequence (DNA): TGTGCTAGCGCGGTAGCGGCCTACAATGAGCAGTTCTTC. The encoded protein is CASAVAAYNEQFF.

The J gene is TRBJ1-2, the V gene TRBV28; 7 bases are a match to TRBD1. V shed 5 bases, J shed 3 bases, and the junction held 3 bases outside the gene matches. The length of the CDR3 is 13 residues. CDR1 and CDR2 (germline): MDHEN, SYDVKM. This chain's CDR3 is CASSPGTDYGYTF. The CDR3 region has the DNA TGTGCCAGCAGTCCAGGGACAGACTATGGCTACACCTTC.

The rearrangement uses TRBV10-3 and TRBJ2-3; 7 bases align to TRBD1. The CDR3 runs 16 residues. The V segment lost 3 bases and the J segment 3 bases; nucleotides outside the gene matches: 9. Germline CDR1 ENHRY, CDR2 SYGVKD. The CDR3 spells CAISDIDRAQTDTQYF. The DNA of the CDR3 is TGTGCCATCAGTGATATCGACAGGGCCCAAACAGATACGCAGTATTTT.

This chain connects TRBV5-4 to TRBJ2-5, with TRBD2 identical over 11 bases. CDR1 and CDR2 (germline): SGHNT, YYREEE (reference sequence). This CDR3 spans 16 amino acids. V lost 1 base and J lost 5; bases outside the gene matches: 7. The CDR3 sequence: CASSLPGTSGRETQYF. The CDR3 DNA sequence: TGTGCCAGCAGCTTGCCCGGGACTAGCGGTCGTGAGACCCAGTACTTC.

The rearrangement links TRBV19 to TRBJ1-3; 7 bases fit TRBD1. Germline trimming cut 5 bases from V and 4 bases from J; bases unmatched to any gene: 5. Germline V gene data show CDR1 as LNHDA and CDR2 as SQIVND (reference sequence). This CDR3 spans 14 amino acids. CDR3 DNA: TGTGCCAGTAGTCAACAGGGGTTCGGAAACACCATATATTTT. Residues: CASSQQGFGNTIYF.

The chain couples TRBV6-6 to TRBJ1-1, with a possible D match to TRBD1 (6 bases). V lost 6 bases and J lost 1, with 12 bases in between. CDR1 is MNHNY, CDR2 SVGAGI, per germline (reference sequence). CDR3 length: 14 residues. DNA of the CDR3: TGTGCCAGCAGCTGGACAGCGACGAACACTGAAGCTTTCTTT. Translation: CASSWTATNTEAFF.

In its sample, this clone was seen a few times. The CDR3 DNA sequence: TGTGCCAGCAGCCAGACGGTCGCGACAAGGGATACGCAGTATTTT. It specifies CASSQTVATRDTQYF. The chain has TRBV9 and TRBJ2-3, with D unresolved. Per the germline V gene, CDR1 is SGDLS and CDR2 is YYNGEE. Trimming removed 4 bases at V and 6 bases at J, with 18 bases between. This CDR3 comprises 15 residues.

This clone occurred once. This chain connects TRBV6-1 to TRBJ1-2; D remains ambiguous. Deletions cut 2 bases from V and 8 bases from J, with 12 bases between. Germline V gives CDR1 MNHNS, CDR2 SASEGT. The CDR3 has 13 amino acids. The CDR3 spells CASSEQETGGYTF. The CDR3 nucleotides are TGTGCCAGCAGTGAACAGGAAACTGGGGGCTACACCTTC.

The chain links TRBV7-9 to TRBJ1-1, with D perhaps TRBD1 (6 bases). Between the trimmed V and J ends, which lost 4 bases and 2 bases, there was a span of 14 bases. Germline V CDR1 and CDR2: SEHNR, FQNEAQ (reference sequence). The CDR3 extends over 15 amino acids. DNA of the CDR3: TGTGCCAGCAGCTCCGACAGGTTCCTTAACACTGAAGCTTTCTTT. Protein product: CASSSDRFLNTEAFF.

The chain couples TRBV19 to TRBJ2-7; 10 bases are shared with TRBD2. Germline CDR1 and CDR2: LNHDA and SQIVND (reference sequence). With 4 bases clipped from V and 4 bases from J, the junction kept 4 bases outside the gene matches. The CDR3 consists of 14 residues. CDR3 DNA: TGTGCCAGTAGTAGGACTAGCGGAGCTTACGAGCAGTACTTC. Translated: CASSRTSGAYEQYF.